A selection of T cell receptor beta chains follows, all from one sample in a study of a mutant IDH1 vaccine in newly diagnosed glioma. TCRdb keeps only in-frame clones here, not all; method: immunoSEQ multiplex PCR. This table holds 55,000 to 65,000 clones, about four fifths found once. Antigens of these TCRs are unknown. This sample comprised PBMCs, obtained from a glioma patient whose treatment included an IDH1 peptide vaccine. The receptors shown here come from a man aged 45 to 65 with glioma. Each CDR3 is given with its conserved first and last residue. Fields, in order: D gene, J gene, CDR3 length, clone size, V gene, CDR3 DNA, CDR3 protein. D genes are given only for firm matches. A row's size may be missing; if present it is once, few, many or a size class.

d_call: NA; j_call: TRBJ1-1; cdr3_length: 13; clone_size: NA; v_call: TRBV7-2; cdr3_nt: TGTGCCAGCAGCCTCGGACAGCAGACTGAAGCTTTCTTT; cdr3_aa: CASSLGQQTEAFF
d_call: NA; j_call: TRBJ2-5; cdr3_length: 14; clone_size: once; v_call: TRBV7-2; cdr3_nt: TGTGCCAGCAGCCAGCGGCGGGGTCAAGAGACCCAGTACTTC; cdr3_aa: CASSQRRGQETQYF
d_call: TRBD2; j_call: TRBJ2-5; cdr3_length: 15; clone_size: NA; v_call: TRBV7-3; cdr3_nt: TGTGCCAGCAGCTTAAGAGTAGCGGGGGAAGAGACCCAGTACTTC; cdr3_aa: CASSLRVAGEETQYF
d_call: TRBD2; j_call: TRBJ2-3; cdr3_length: 14; clone_size: few; v_call: TRBV6-1; cdr3_nt: TGTGCCAGCAGAGAAGCGGGAGGCACAGATACGCAGTATTTT; cdr3_aa: CASREAGGTDTQYF
d_call: TRBD1; j_call: TRBJ2-7; cdr3_length: 13; clone_size: few; v_call: TRBV7-9; cdr3_nt: TGTGCCAGCAGCTTAGAGGGGGCTCACGAGCAGTACTTC; cdr3_aa: CASSLEGAHEQYF
d_call: NA; j_call: TRBJ2-5; cdr3_length: 15; clone_size: NA; v_call: TRBV5-1; cdr3_nt: TGCGCCAGCAGCTTGGGAGGGCAGCCACAAGAGACCCAGTACTTC; cdr3_aa: CASSLGGQPQETQYF
d_call: NA; j_call: TRBJ2-3; cdr3_length: 14; clone_size: NA; v_call: TRBV4-2; cdr3_nt: TGTGCCAGCAGCCAAGCGGCTAGCACAGATACGCAGTATTTT; cdr3_aa: CASSQAASTDTQYF
d_call: NA; j_call: TRBJ1-5; cdr3_length: 13; clone_size: once; v_call: TRBV30; cdr3_nt: TGTGCCTGGAGTACTAACAGGGTACAGCCCCAGCATTTT; cdr3_aa: CAWSTNRVQPQHF
d_call: NA; j_call: TRBJ1-5; cdr3_length: 13; clone_size: NA; v_call: TRBV28; cdr3_nt: TGTGCCAGCAGAAGTGGGCAGGAACAGCCCCAGCATTTT; cdr3_aa: CASRSGQEQPQHF
d_call: NA; j_call: TRBJ2-7; cdr3_length: 13; clone_size: NA; v_call: TRBV6-1; cdr3_nt: TGTGCCAGCAGTTCCCGACAGTTTGGCGAGCAGTACTTC; cdr3_aa: CASSSRQFGEQYF
d_call: TRBD1; j_call: TRBJ2-1; cdr3_length: 15; clone_size: NA; v_call: TRBV4-2; cdr3_nt: TGTGCCAGCAGCCAAGCCCGGGACAGTTACAATGAGCAGTTCTTC; cdr3_aa: CASSQARDSYNEQFF
d_call: NA; j_call: TRBJ2-2; cdr3_length: 13; clone_size: NA; v_call: TRBV30; cdr3_nt: TGTGCCTGTTCCGTAACAGGCACCGGGGAGCTGCTTTTT; cdr3_aa: CACSVTGTGELLF
d_call: NA; j_call: TRBJ1-5; cdr3_length: 13; clone_size: NA; v_call: TRBV28; cdr3_nt: TGTGCCAGCAGCTTATATAGCAATCAGCCCCAGCATTTT; cdr3_aa: CASSLYSNQPQHF
d_call: NA; j_call: TRBJ2-5; cdr3_length: 12; clone_size: few; v_call: TRBV5-4; cdr3_nt: TGTGCCAGCAGCACACCTAGAGAGACCCAGTACTTC; cdr3_aa: CASSTPRETQYF
d_call: NA; j_call: TRBJ2-2; cdr3_length: 15; clone_size: NA; v_call: TRBV4-3; cdr3_nt: TGCGCCAGCAGCCAAGGTCTGTCGGGGGCCGGGGAGCTGTTTTTT; cdr3_aa: CASSQGLSGAGELFF
d_call: NA; j_call: TRBJ2-5; cdr3_length: 13; clone_size: NA; v_call: TRBV7-2; cdr3_nt: TGTGCCAGCAAACTAAGTAGCGAAGAGACCCAGTACTTC; cdr3_aa: CASKLSSEETQYF
d_call: TRBD2; j_call: TRBJ2-7; cdr3_length: 12; clone_size: NA; v_call: TRBV27; cdr3_nt: TGTGCCAGCACCAACGGGGGGGGCGAGCAGTACTTC; cdr3_aa: CASTNGGGEQYF
d_call: NA; j_call: TRBJ1-2; cdr3_length: 14; clone_size: once; v_call: TRBV7-9; cdr3_nt: TGTGCCAGCAGCTCGAACGACAGATACTATGGCTACACCTTC; cdr3_aa: CASSSNDRYYGYTF
d_call: NA; j_call: TRBJ1-3; cdr3_length: 15; clone_size: NA; v_call: TRBV6-5; cdr3_nt: TGTGCCAGCGGTGGGACTGGCCTCAGTGGAAACACCATATATTTT; cdr3_aa: CASGGTGLSGNTIYF
d_call: NA; j_call: TRBJ1-1; cdr3_length: 13; clone_size: NA; v_call: TRBV5-1; cdr3_nt: TGCGCCAGCAGCAGGCAGCCGAACACTGAAGCTTTCTTT; cdr3_aa: CASSRQPNTEAFF
d_call: NA; j_call: TRBJ1-4; cdr3_length: 15; clone_size: NA; v_call: TRBV5-6; cdr3_nt: TGTGCCAGCAGCTTGCTAGGGGCGACCGGAGAAAAACTGTTTTTT; cdr3_aa: CASSLLGATGEKLFF
d_call: TRBD1; j_call: TRBJ1-6; cdr3_length: 14; clone_size: NA; v_call: TRBV2; cdr3_nt: TGTGCCAGCAGCGAAGGACAGGAGGGTTCACCCCTCCACTTT; cdr3_aa: CASSEGQEGSPLHF
d_call: NA; j_call: TRBJ1-1; cdr3_length: 16; clone_size: NA; v_call: TRBV27; cdr3_nt: TGTGCCAGCAGACCAGGACAGTACCAATTGAACACTGAAGCTTTCTTT; cdr3_aa: CASRPGQYQLNTEAFF
d_call: TRBD2; j_call: TRBJ2-2; cdr3_length: 15; clone_size: few; v_call: TRBV2; cdr3_nt: TGTGCCAGCAGTCTGGGACTAGCGGGAGGCGGGGAGCTGTTTTTT; cdr3_aa: CASSLGLAGGGELFF
d_call: TRBD1; j_call: TRBJ1-1; cdr3_length: 14; clone_size: NA; v_call: TRBV5-1; cdr3_nt: TGCGCCAGCAGCTTGGGAGGGGGCGCTTTTCCGGCTTTCTTT; cdr3_aa: CASSLGGGAFPAFF
d_call: NA; j_call: TRBJ1-4; cdr3_length: 14; clone_size: NA; v_call: TRBV19; cdr3_nt: TGTGCCAGTCTTCCAGGGGCGACAGATGAAAAACTGTTTTTT; cdr3_aa: CASLPGATDEKLFF
d_call: NA; j_call: TRBJ1-3; cdr3_length: 14; clone_size: NA; v_call: TRBV18; cdr3_nt: TGTGCCAGCTCATCGCAGACGGCTGGAAACACCATATATTTT; cdr3_aa: CASSSQTAGNTIYF
d_call: NA; j_call: TRBJ1-2; cdr3_length: 13; clone_size: NA; v_call: TRBV5-8; cdr3_nt: TGTGCCAGCAGCGCGATGGGGGGCGGTGGCTACACCTTC; cdr3_aa: CASSAMGGGGYTF
d_call: NA; j_call: TRBJ1-2; cdr3_length: 16; clone_size: once; v_call: TRBV13; cdr3_nt: TGTGCCAGCAGCTTAGAACCTCCGGAGGGGAACTATGGCTACACCTTC; cdr3_aa: CASSLEPPEGNYGYTF
d_call: NA; j_call: TRBJ1-2; cdr3_length: 13; clone_size: NA; v_call: TRBV19; cdr3_nt: TGTGCCAGTAGTATAGCGGAGGACTATGGCTACACCTTC; cdr3_aa: CASSIAEDYGYTF
d_call: NA; j_call: TRBJ2-1; cdr3_length: 13; clone_size: NA; v_call: TRBV7-9; cdr3_nt: TGTGCCAGCACCAAAGGCTCCTACAATGAGCAGTTCTTC; cdr3_aa: CASTKGSYNEQFF
d_call: NA; j_call: TRBJ2-7; cdr3_length: 13; clone_size: once; v_call: TRBV4-1; cdr3_nt: TGCGCCAGCAGCCACCTAGGAGCCTACGAGCAGTACTTC; cdr3_aa: CASSHLGAYEQYF
d_call: NA; j_call: TRBJ1-1; cdr3_length: 14; clone_size: NA; v_call: TRBV5-1; cdr3_nt: TGCGCCAGCAGCTTCGGGGGCATGAACACTGAAGCTTTCTTT; cdr3_aa: CASSFGGMNTEAFF
d_call: NA; j_call: TRBJ2-7; cdr3_length: 14; clone_size: NA; v_call: TRBV7-8; cdr3_nt: TGTGCCAGCAGCTTGCCGACAGGCTCCTTGGAGCAGTACTTC; cdr3_aa: CASSLPTGSLEQYF
d_call: TRBD1; j_call: TRBJ2-5; cdr3_length: 12; clone_size: NA; v_call: TRBV7-2; cdr3_nt: TGTGCCAGCAGTATAGGGGGCAAAATTCTGTACTTC; cdr3_aa: CASSIGGKILYF
d_call: TRBD1; j_call: TRBJ2-1; cdr3_length: 14; clone_size: once; v_call: TRBV19; cdr3_nt: TGTGCCAGTAGTCGGGACAGGGTAGGGAATGAGCAGTTCTTC; cdr3_aa: CASSRDRVGNEQFF
d_call: TRBD1; j_call: TRBJ1-1; cdr3_length: 15; clone_size: NA; v_call: TRBV10-1; cdr3_nt: TGCGCCAGCAGTGAGTCCGGGACAGCAAACACTGAAGCTTTCTTT; cdr3_aa: CASSESGTANTEAFF
d_call: NA; j_call: TRBJ2-7; cdr3_length: 14; clone_size: NA; v_call: TRBV30; cdr3_nt: TGTGCCTGGGCACCGGGCCTAGTTGTCTACGAGCAGTACTTC; cdr3_aa: CAWAPGLVVYEQYF
d_call: NA; j_call: TRBJ2-5; cdr3_length: 13; clone_size: NA; v_call: TRBV4-1; cdr3_nt: TGCGCCAGCAGCCTAGAGGAGAGACAACACCAGTACTTC; cdr3_aa: CASSLEERQHQYF
d_call: NA; j_call: TRBJ2-7; cdr3_length: 14; clone_size: NA; v_call: TRBV7-9; cdr3_nt: TGTGCCAGCAGTCCCTCGGCAGAGCGCTACGAGCAGTACTTC; cdr3_aa: CASSPSAERYEQYF
d_call: NA; j_call: TRBJ2-5; cdr3_length: 18; clone_size: NA; v_call: TRBV7-7; cdr3_nt: TGTGCTAGCAGCTTAGGACGGAGCACAACGGGACCCCCAGCGACCCAGTACTTC; cdr3_aa: CASSLGRSTTGPPATQYF
d_call: NA; j_call: TRBJ1-5; cdr3_length: 13; clone_size: once; v_call: TRBV14; cdr3_nt: TGTGCCAGCAGCCAAGCGGGCAATCAGCCCCAGCATTTT; cdr3_aa: CASSQAGNQPQHF
d_call: TRBD1; j_call: TRBJ1-4; cdr3_length: 12; clone_size: NA; v_call: TRBV5-5; cdr3_nt: TGTGCCAGCAGCCAAACAGGGGCCAAACTGTTTTTT; cdr3_aa: CASSQTGAKLFF
d_call: NA; j_call: TRBJ1-4; cdr3_length: 13; clone_size: NA; v_call: TRBV2; cdr3_nt: TGTGCCAGCCAGCCAGCCCTAACGGAAAAACTGTTTTTT; cdr3_aa: CASQPALTEKLFF